The T cell receptor (beta chain) described here comes from a study of cytomegalovirus exposure and HLA in healthy donors. Use of 60 Vbeta and 13 Jbeta primers characterized the PCR. The method was immunoSEQ multiplex PCR; TCRdb's version includes in-frame clones alone and lacks a portion of them. The sample yields some 180,000 clones, just over 75% seen once. Comment on this clone: What it binds is unknown.

Study-wide results and caveats: A few chains tied to CMV proved CMV antigen-specific in vitro. The study reported that TCR beta sequences accurately predicted HLA-A and HLA-B alleles in most subjects. Presence/absence analyses supposed approximately even sequencing depth among donors.

This receptor was identified in a man between 18 and 35 years old in good health and CMV-seronegative. The sequencing sample was made of PBMCs.

The CDR3 DNA follows: TGTGCCAGCAGTGAGAGATATGAGCAGTTCTTC. It translates to CASSERYEQFF. The rearrangement uses TRBV6-1 and TRBJ2-1, with D unresolved. V shed 3 bases and J shed 8 bases, with 5 bases lying between them. The CDR3 is made up of 11 amino acids. CDR1 and CDR2 from the germline V gene are MNHNS and SASEGT.